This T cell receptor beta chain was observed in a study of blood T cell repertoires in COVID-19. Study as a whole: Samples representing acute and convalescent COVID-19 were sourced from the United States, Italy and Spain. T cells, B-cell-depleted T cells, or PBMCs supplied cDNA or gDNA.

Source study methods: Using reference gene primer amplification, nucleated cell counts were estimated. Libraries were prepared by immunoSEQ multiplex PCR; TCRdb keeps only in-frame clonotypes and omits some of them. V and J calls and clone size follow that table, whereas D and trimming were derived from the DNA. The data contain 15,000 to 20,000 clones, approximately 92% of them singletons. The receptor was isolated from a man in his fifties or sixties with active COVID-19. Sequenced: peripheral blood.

The CDR3 DNA sequence: TGTGCCAGCAGCGTAGAAGGGGCCGGGTATGGCTACACCTTC. As protein: CASSVEGAGYGYTF. The chain recombines TRBV9 with TRBJ1-2; tentatively, D is TRBD1 (5 bases). This CDR3 is built from 14 residues. V was pared by 0 bases and J by 5 bases, with 11 bases between. CDR1 is SGDLS, CDR2 YYNGEE, per germline.